The 20 T cell receptor beta chains below all came from one sample that was sequenced in a study of Ad26.COV2.S vaccination and SARS-CoV-2 variants. Treatment given: around 19 received Ad26.COV2.S at low or high dose, single or two shots; roughly five received placebo; per-sample allocation not given. Day 63 after the first vaccine or placebo injection was the time point for sampling. Sequenced by immunoSEQ multiplex PCR; TCRdb stores in-frame clones only, minus some. The sample shows roughly 250,000 clones, around 85% of them seen only once. The specimen was peripheral blood, collected in a trial of Ad26.COV2.S vaccine versus placebo. These TCRs come from a person between 18 and 59 years old who received the Ad26.COV2.S COVID-19 vaccine or a placebo.

This chain joins TRBV18 and TRBJ1-5, with no clear D. Trimming removed 2 bases at V and 2 bases at J, with 4 bases between. Germline V gene sequence: CDR1 KGHSH, CDR2 LQKENI. This CDR3 region has 13 residues. CDR3 in amino acids: CASSPEGNQPQHF. The CDR3 DNA sequence: TGTGCCAGCTCACCAGAGGGCAATCAGCCCCAGCATTTT.

The rearrangement links TRBV4-2 to TRBJ1-3; possibly TRBD1 for D (5 bases). This CDR3 region has 16 residues. Germline V gene lookup returns CDR1 LGHNA and CDR2 YNFKEQ. V shed 6 bases and J shed 0 bases, with 15 bases lying between them. CDR3 nucleotides: TGTGCCAGCAGACGGGACGACTACTCCTCTGGAAACACCATATATTTT. This encodes CASRRDDYSSGNTIYF.

The genes are TRBV11-2 and TRBJ2-1; TRBD2 agrees at 11 bases. Trimming cost V 5 bases and J 0 bases; bases outside gene matches: 9. The CDR3 runs 18 residues. Germline CDR1 is SGHAT and CDR2 is FQNNGV. The CDR3 nucleotides read TGTGCCAGCAGCCCCTCTGGACTAGCGGGTCACTCCTACAATGAGCAGTTCTTC. Amino acid sequence: CASSPSGLAGHSYNEQFF.

V is TRBV5-4 and J is TRBJ2-2, with D uncertain. V dropped 1 base and J dropped 1 base, with 2 bases sitting between them. The germline V gene encodes CDR1 SGHNT and CDR2 YYREEE (reference sequence). This CDR3 comprises 13 residues. The DNA of the CDR3 is TGTGCCAGCAGCTTGTGGAACACCGGGGAGCTGTTTTTT. It translates to CASSLWNTGELFF.

V usage is TRBV5-6 and J usage is TRBJ1-2; 7 bases line up with TRBD1. The germline V gene has CDR1 SGHDT and CDR2 YYEEEE. V shed 1 base and J 7 bases; nucleotides not matched to a gene: 7. CDR3 length equals 14 residues. The CDR3 loop reads CASSLLSGGLGYTF. The CDR3 DNA sequence: TGTGCCAGCAGCTTGTTATCAGGGGGTCTTGGCTACACCTTC.

The chain employs TRBV12-5 and TRBJ2-1, with D uncertain. The V end was cut by 5 bases, the J end by 6 bases, with 11 bases between. The length of the CDR3 is 13 residues. Germline loops: CDR1 LGHNT, CDR2 FRNRAP. CDR3 DNA: TGTGCTAGTGGTCTAGGACGGGTCAATGAGCAGTTCTTC. Encoded protein: CASGLGRVNEQFF.

The chain uses TRBV18 and TRBJ2-7; the D is unclear. CDR1 and CDR2 (germline): KGHSH, LQKENI. V was pared by 6 bases and J by 0 bases, with 9 bases between. This CDR3 is 13 amino acids long. CDR3 sequence reads: CASSTPSSYEQYV. The DNA for the CDR3 is TGTGCCAGCTCGACGCCGAGCTCCTACGAGCAGTACGTC.

This chain links TRBV27 with TRBJ2-7; tentatively, D is TRBD1 (5 bases). V was cut by 6 bases and J by 3 bases, with 15 bases left in between. Germline V gene lookup returns CDR1 MNHEY and CDR2 SMNVEV (reference sequence). This CDR3 region has 14 residues. The CDR3 DNA is TGTGCCAGCAGCAGAAGGGGCCTGCTCTACGAGCAGTACTTC. Residues: CASSRRGLLYEQYF.

The chain employs TRBV4-2 and TRBJ1-2; D unclear. The CDR3 runs to 16 residues. Trimming took off 0 bases at V and 2 bases at J, with 13 bases between the two ends. CDR1 and CDR2 from the germline V gene are LGHNA and YNFKEQ. DNA for the CDR3: TGTGCCAGCAGCCAAGATAAGGTGGCTTTCAACTATGGCTACACCTTC. This codes for CASSQDKVAFNYGYTF.

This chain uses TRBV2 with TRBJ2-2; D call uncertain. The CDR3 contains 12 residues. Per germline, CDR1 SNHLY and CDR2 FYNNEI. V was pared by 5 bases and J by 3 bases, with 4 bases between. CDR3 region: CASSRDTGELFF. In DNA, the CDR3 is TGTGCCAGCAGTCGAGACACCGGGGAGCTGTTTTTT.

The rearrangement joins TRBV4-3 to TRBJ2-6; D is perhaps TRBD1 (5 bases). This CDR3 has 16 amino acids. The ends were cut back, 7 bases at V and 0 bases at J, with 13 bases in the middle. Per germline, CDR1 LGHNA and CDR2 YSLEER. The CDR3 DNA reads as TGCGCCAGCACCATAGCTCAGGGCTCTGGGGCCAACGTCCTGACTTTC. This translates into CASTIAQGSGANVLTF.

The rearrangement uses TRBV30 and TRBJ2-2, with 10 bases identical to TRBD1. The CDR3 covers 14 residues. The germline CDR1 and CDR2 sequences are GTSNPN and SVGIG (reference sequence). V was clipped by 5 bases and J by 6 bases; unmatched bases: 6. CDR3 amino acids: CAWSRGQGSGELFF. The DNA for the CDR3 is TGTGCCTGGTCTAGGGGACAGGGGTCCGGGGAGCTGTTTTTT.

The chain links TRBV18 to TRBJ2-4, with D tentatively TRBD2 (6 bases). Trimming took off 1 base at V and 5 bases at J, with 12 bases between the two ends. CDR3 size: 15 residues. Germline CDR1 is KGHSH and CDR2 is LQKENI. The CDR3 region is CASSPQAPGENIQYF. CDR3 sequence (DNA): TGTGCCAGCTCACCACAGGCCCCGGGGGAAAACATTCAGTACTTC.

The chain uses TRBV7-9 and TRBJ2-1, with 11 bases lining up with TRBD2. The V gene's germline CDR1 is SEHNR and CDR2 FQNEAQ (reference sequence). Losses at the gene ends were 1 base for V and 10 bases for J; bases not matched to a gene: 3. This CDR3 has 14 residues. The CDR3 DNA is TGTGCCAGCAGCTTAGTCCTAGCGGGAGGCGAGCAGTTCTTC. Translation: CASSLVLAGGEQFF.

The J gene is TRBJ2-3, the V gene TRBV5-1; D might be TRBD1 (6 bases). V lost 1 base and J 0 bases, leaving 9 bases between the germline ends. The CDR3 is 15 residues long. CDR1 and CDR2 (germline): SGHRS, YFSETQ. CDR3 bases: TGCGCCAGCAGCTTGTCAGGGGCTAGCACAGATACGCAGTATTTT. Amino acids: CASSLSGASTDTQYF.

The rearrangement uses TRBV19 and TRBJ1-5; maybe TRBD1 (5 bases). Trimming cost V 9 bases and J 4 bases, with 16 bases left between them. Germline CDR1 LNHDA, CDR2 SQIVND (reference sequence). The CDR3 loop spans 14 amino acids. CDR3 protein: CASRKVGVNQPQHF. DNA of the CDR3: TGTGCCAGCCGAAAAGTAGGGGTTAATCAGCCCCAGCATTTT.

The CDR3 reads CASTRRAIWGTEAFF. The CDR3 DNA follows: TGTGCCAGCACGCGGAGGGCCATATGGGGCACTGAAGCTTTCTTT. The rearrangement joins TRBV28 to TRBJ1-1; D not resolved. V was pared by 7 bases and J by 4 bases, with 19 bases between. This CDR3 is 15 amino acids long. Germline CDR1 MDHEN, CDR2 SYDVKM.

The CDR3 bases are TGTGCCAGCAGTGAAAATTGGGCAATTCTATCTGGGGCCAACGTCCTGACTTTC. It codes for CASSENWAILSGANVLTF. The chain uses TRBV6-1 and TRBJ2-6; the D is unclear. CDR3 length equals 18 residues. The V end lost 2 bases, the J end lost 1 base, and 15 bases lay between the germline ends. Germline CDR1 reads MNHNS; CDR2 reads SASEGT.

The rearrangement uses TRBV4-2 and TRBJ2-3; 7 nucleotides agree with TRBD1. Germline CDR1 LGHNA, CDR2 YNFKEQ. Trimming took 0 bases from V and 4 from J; bases not matched to a gene: 1. The CDR3 has 14 amino acids. In DNA form, the CDR3 reads TGTGCCAGCAGCCAAGAAGGGGGCGCAGATACGCAGTATTTT. Translation: CASSQEGGADTQYF.

The chain links TRBV10-2 to TRBJ2-3, with D tentatively TRBD2 (6 bases). The CDR3 runs to 13 residues. Trimming removed 6 bases from V and 0 bases from J, with 7 bases in between. CDR1 is WSHSY, CDR2 SAAADI, per germline. The CDR3 protein is CASRGLSTDTQYF. The DNA of the CDR3 is TGCGCCAGCAGGGGACTTAGCACAGATACGCAGTATTTT.